This TCR beta chain was sequenced for a study of beta chain features in type 1 diabetes. Study observations and caveats: The VDJ junctions of type 1 diabetes patients carried fewer insertions and more deletions. In every one of the four CD4+ subsets, TCRB CDR3s were moderately but significantly shorter in Type 1 diabetes patients.

To note about this clone: What it recognizes is unknown.

In total, each donor contributed a single heparinised blood draw that averaged about 120 mL. Based on CD45RO/CCR7/CD25/CD127/CD95/CD27, CD4+ regulatory, stem cell-like memory, naive and central memory cells were sorted. The CDR3 has 15 amino acids. The V gene's germline CDR1 is SGHTA and CDR2 FQGNSA. The V end was cut by 5 bases, the J end by 3 bases, with 15 bases between. Sequencing targeted expressed TCRB transcripts, as all isolated RNA had been reverse transcribed. Mean read depth for naive, central memory and regulatory T cell samples was around 3.5 million reads. Repertoires were generated with immunoSEQ multiplex PCR, while TCRdb's copy carries only in-frame clones and drops some. The profile shows roughly 220,000 clones, roughly 16% of them singletons.

The chain is built from TRBV7-2 and TRBJ2-3, with D unresolved. This receptor was obtained from a man aged 30-40 years with type 1 diabetes. Sequenced sample: naive CD4+ T cells from blood. The CDR3 nucleotides read TGTGCCAGCAGCCCAAGATTCTTGTGGACAGATACGCAGTATTTT. It codes for CASSPRFLWTDTQYF.